The 6 T cell receptor beta chains given below trace back to one sample, sequenced in a study of OX40 agonist ivuxolimab in advanced cancers. Using immunoSEQ multiplex PCR, the repertoire was profiled, and TCRdb retains in-frame clones only, with some absent. In the table there are about 77,000 clones, roughly 80% of which are singletons. The sample was CD4+ or CD8+ T cells sorted from blood, taken in a trial of the OX40 agonist ivuxolimab. Receptors originate from an adult with an advanced solid tumor such as melanoma, head and neck, liver or kidney cancer.

The chain uses TRBV6-4 and TRBJ2-1; perhaps TRBD1 as D (6 bases). Per the germline V gene, CDR1 is MRHNA and CDR2 is SNTAGT. V gave up 2 bases and J gave up 5 bases, with 7 bases separating them. The CDR3 runs 13 residues. The CDR3 spells CASSDRDNNEQFF. CDR3 coding DNA: TGTGCCAGCAGTGACCGGGACAACAATGAGCAGTTCTTC.

The V call is TRBV9, the J call TRBJ2-5, with TRBD1 as a possible D gene (7 bases). The J call may be wrong; the DNA end is better matched by TRBJ2-7. The germline V gene encodes CDR1 SGDLS and CDR2 YYNGEE. The CDR3 has 20 amino acids. DNA of the CDR3: TGTGCCAGCAGCGTAGGCCCCGGAGGGGGCACCCCCATTGACCTCTACGAGCAGTACTTC. Protein: CASSVGPGGGTPIDLYEQYF.

The CDR3 is CASSFDNYGYTF. CDR3 nucleotides: TGTGCCAGCAGCTTCGATAACTATGGCTACACCTTC. The chain joins TRBV7-2 to TRBJ1-2; D is unresolved. This CDR3 is built from 12 residues. Trimming cost V 3 bases and J 1 base, with 3 bases left between them. In germline, CDR1 is SGHTA, CDR2 FQGNSA.

V gene TRBV6-1 combines with J gene TRBJ1-6; D might be TRBD1 (6 bases). V lost 1 base and J 9 bases, leaving 7 bases between the germline ends. Germline lookup yields CDR1 MNHNS and CDR2 SASEGT. The CDR3 is 13 amino acids. CDR3 DNA: TGTGCCAGCAGTGAAGGACAGGTTTCACCCCTCCACTTT. Residues: CASSEGQVSPLHF.

This sequence joins TRBV7-9 and TRBJ2-5; D not resolved. CDR3 length: 15 amino acids. V lost 7 bases to trimming and J lost 5 bases, with 20 bases between them. Germline values: CDR1 SEHNR, CDR2 FQNEAQ (reference sequence). CDR3 nucleotide sequence: TGTGCCAGCACCCCTGGTGGCCCGATCGGGGAGACCCAGTACTTC. Amino acid sequence: CASTPGGPIGETQYF.

This rearrangement joins TRBV7-9 to TRBJ1-6; D ambiguous. Trimming removed 1 base from V and 5 bases from J, with 9 bases in between. Germline-derived CDR1 and CDR2 are SEHNR and FQNEAQ (reference sequence). The CDR3 spans 15 residues. CDR3 protein: CASSLEGSDNSPLHF. For the CDR3, the DNA is TGTGCCAGCAGCTTAGAGGGATCCGATAATTCACCCCTCCACTTT. Drawing the rest from reference TRBV7-9 and TRBJ1-6, the complete variable domain is DTGVSQNPRHKITKRGQNVTFRCDPISEHNRLYWYRQTLGQGPEFLTYFQNEAQLEKSRLLSDRFSAERPKGSFSTLEIQRTEQGDSAMYLCASSLEGSDNSPLHFGNGTRLTVT.